This T cell receptor beta chain was captured in a study of shared clonotypes between healthy human individuals. Study-wide background: Researchers assigned three CD4 naive, three CD4 memory, two CD8 naive and one CD8 memory plate to each donor.

V was pared by 5 bases and J by 8 bases, with 10 bases between. Per the germline V gene, CDR1 is GTSNPN and CDR2 is SVGIG (reference sequence). The CDR3 is made up of 11 amino acids. It was 150 to 250 ng DNA, about 30,000 T cell genomes, that sorted-subset replicate PCRs used. Generated by immunoSEQ multiplex PCR, the TCRdb table keeps only in-frame clones and is missing some. The sample carries roughly 700,000 clones, roughly 70% recorded once. Every one of the donors was a Caucasian adult that lived in Nashville, Tennessee. This chain joins TRBV30 and TRBJ2-1; D unresolved. This receptor was taken from a woman aged 25-40 years in good health. The sample taken for sequencing was memory CD4+ T cells sorted from blood. Subset defined: CD45RA-negative fraction. As DNA, the CDR3 is TGTGCCTGGGGTCGGCTCGATGAGCAGTTCTTC. Translating it yields CAWGRLDEQFF.